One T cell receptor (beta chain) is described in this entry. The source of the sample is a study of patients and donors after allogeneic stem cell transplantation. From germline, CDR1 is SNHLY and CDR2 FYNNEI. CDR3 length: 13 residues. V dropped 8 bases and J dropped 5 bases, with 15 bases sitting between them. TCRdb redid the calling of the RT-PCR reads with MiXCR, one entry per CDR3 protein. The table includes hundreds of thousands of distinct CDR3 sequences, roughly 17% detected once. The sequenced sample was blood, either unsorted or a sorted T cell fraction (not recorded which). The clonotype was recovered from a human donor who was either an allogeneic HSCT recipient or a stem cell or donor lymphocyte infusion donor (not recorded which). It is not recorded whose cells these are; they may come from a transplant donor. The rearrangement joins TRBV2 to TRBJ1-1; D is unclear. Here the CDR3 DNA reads TGTGCCAGCGCGTCGTCGGGGTTTACTGAAGCTTTCTTT. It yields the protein CASASSGFTEAFF. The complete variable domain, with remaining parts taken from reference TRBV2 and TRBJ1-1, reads EPEVTQTPSHQVTQMGQEVILRCVPISNHLYFYWYRQILGQKVEFLVSFYNNEISEKSEIFDDQFSVERPDGSNFTLKIRSTKLEDSAMYFCASASSGFTEAFFGQGTRLTVV.